The 24 T cell receptor beta chains below were found in one sample sequenced in a study of low-dose radiotherapy and immunotherapy resistance in tumors. Documented time point: after trial treatment. Stated treatment: LDRT plus nivolumab, ipilimumab, low-dose cyclophosphamide and aspirin (RACIN trial). Covering alpha and beta chains, TRAV- and TRBV-specific primers were used for the first-strand cDNA. TCRs were amplified for roughly 20 PCR cycles with a constant-region primer and V-primer adapter. MiXCR was run by TCRdb on the reads, yielding one entry per CDR3 protein. The table shows 45,000 or so distinct CDR3 sequences, with less than 30% occurring only once. This specimen was PBMCs, taken after low-dose radiotherapy plus immunotherapy. The receptors come from a male donor with prostate cancer.

This clonotype appeared many times. The rearrangement joins TRBV18 to TRBJ2-5; D may be TRBD2 (6 bases). V lost 6 bases and J lost 3, with 14 bases in between. In germline, CDR1 is KGHSH, CDR2 LQKENI. The CDR3 has 14 amino acids. Here the CDR3 reads CASSSLAKEETQYF. CDR3 nucleotides: TGTGCCAGCTCGTCCCTAGCGAAGGAAGAGACCCAGTACTTC.

A word on this clonotype: It is likely a read error: a sequence one base away is far more abundant. The gene calls are TRBV27 and TRBJ2-1; 10 bases line up with TRBD1. CDR3 length: 14 amino acids. With V trimmed by 6 bases and J by 10 bases, 9 bases remained unmatched. Germline-derived CDR1 and CDR2 are MNHEY and SMNVEV (reference sequence). CDR3 nucleotides: TGTGCCAGCAGCCAGACAGGGGGCGAGTACGAGCAGTTCTTC. It translates to CASSQTGGEYEQFF.

This chain joins TRBV2 and TRBJ2-1; 11 bases map to TRBD2. CDR1 is SNHLY and CDR2 is FYNNEI in the germline V gene. The CDR3 length is 16 residues. The junction had 8 bases not matched to a gene; V was cut back by 3 bases and J by 7 bases. This chain's CDR3 is CASSDPASGRRNEQFF. The DNA of the CDR3 is TGTGCCAGCAGTGATCCCGCTAGCGGGAGGCGGAATGAGCAGTTCTTC.

There are many counts of this clonotype. The CDR3 DNA is TGTGCCAGCAGTTTTAAAGGGATGGAGCGCTACACCTTC. It encodes CASSFKGMERYTF. The chain links TRBV27 to TRBJ1-2; D is unclear. This CDR3 comprises 13 residues. V dropped 3 bases and J dropped 9 bases, with 14 bases sitting between them. In germline, CDR1 is MNHEY, CDR2 SMNVEV (reference sequence).

This clonotype appeared many times. The V and J genes are TRBV5-1 and TRBJ2-1; TRBD1 matches 7 bases. Germline V gives CDR1 SGHRS, CDR2 YFSETQ. V dropped 4 bases and J dropped 0; count of bases not matched to a gene: 7. The CDR3 contains 16 residues. The CDR3 region has the DNA TGCGCCAGCAGCACGACAGGGCTCAGCTCCTACAATGAGCAGTTCTTC. Amino acid sequence: CASSTTGLSSYNEQFF.

This clonotype was recorded at least ten times. This sequence joins TRBV6-2 or TRBV6-3 and TRBJ2-7, with D maybe TRBD2 (6 bases). Looked up from germline, CDR1 is MNHEY and CDR2 is SVGEGT. This CDR3 contains 15 residues. V lost 1 base and J 7 bases, leaving 17 bases between the germline ends. The CDR3 reads CASSYLGGTAREQYF. As DNA, the CDR3 is TGTGCCAGCAGTTACTTGGGCGGGACTGCCCGGGAGCAGTACTTC.

For this clonotype: Given a much more abundant clone one base away, this may be a read error. J is TRBJ2-1 and V is TRBV28, with 8 bases aligning to TRBD2. Germline CDR1 MDHEN, CDR2 SYDVKM. This CDR3 contains 15 residues. Here the CDR3 DNA reads TGTGCCGGCAGTTTCGGGACTAGCTCCTACAATGAGCAGTTCTTC. Translated: CAGSFGTSSYNEQFF.

In its sample, this clonotype ranks as medium-sized. This chain uses TRBV6-2 or TRBV6-3 with TRBJ2-3; 13 bases are shared with TRBD2. Germline CDR1 reads MNHEY; CDR2 reads SVGEGT. With V trimmed by 5 bases and J by 3 bases, 5 bases remained unmatched. The CDR3 is 16 residues long. CDR3: CASSRTSGSATDTQYF. The DNA for the CDR3 is TGTGCCAGCAGTCGGACTAGCGGGAGTGCAACAGATACGCAGTATTTT.

This clonotype came up many times. This chain connects TRBV5-1 to TRBJ2-7, with 12 bases that match TRBD2. J lost 3 bases, V lost 0 bases, and 4 bases had no gene match. Germline CDR1 and CDR2: SGHRS and YFSETQ. The CDR3 loop spans 16 amino acids. CDR3 region: CASSLAELAGGYEQYF. CDR3 nucleotide sequence: TGCGCCAGCAGCTTGGCCGAACTAGCGGGGGGCTACGAGCAGTACTTC. The full variable domain, its missing parts supplied by reference TRBV5-1 and TRBJ2-7, is KAGVTQTPRYLIKTRGQQVTLSCSPISGHRSVSWYQQTPGQGLQFLFEYFSETQRNKGNFPGRFSGRQFSNSRSEMNVSTLELGDSALYLCASSLAELAGGYEQYFGPGTRLTVT.

The chain uses TRBV30 and TRBJ2-1; 13 bases map to TRBD2. Germline values: CDR1 GTSNPN, CDR2 SVGIG (reference sequence). V was clipped by 3 bases and J by 7 bases; unmatched bases: 6. The CDR3 loop spans 15 amino acids. The CDR3 sequence: CAWRSLAGGKNEQFF. In DNA, the CDR3 is TGTGCCTGGAGATCACTAGCGGGAGGGAAAAATGAGCAGTTCTTC.

This clonotype came up a few times. This chain links TRBV27 with TRBJ1-3; D is uncertain. The CDR3 sequence is 13 residues long. Germline V lookup: CDR1 MNHEY, CDR2 SMNVEV (reference sequence). V lost 7 bases to trimming and J lost 0 bases, with 7 bases between them. The CDR3 region has the DNA TGTGCCAGCAATCTCCTCTCTGGAAACACCATATATTTT. This encodes CASNLLSGNTIYF.

This clonotype was counted ten times or more. V gene TRBV28 combines with J gene TRBJ2-4, with no clear D. The CDR3 is 14 residues long. Per germline, CDR1 MDHEN and CDR2 SYDVKM. Trimming removed 3 bases at V and 5 bases at J, with 11 bases between. The chain's CDR3 is CASSLARAQNIQYF. DNA of the CDR3: TGTGCCAGCAGTTTGGCCCGGGCCCAAAACATTCAGTACTTC.

Points on this clonotype: A read error likely explains this, since a far larger clone differs by one base. The gene calls are TRBV10-3 and TRBJ2-3; 14 bases are shared with TRBD2. CDR1 is ENHRY and CDR2 is SYGVKD in the germline V gene. The CDR3 extends over 16 amino acids. The ends lost 5 bases at V and 4 bases at J; junction bases unmatched: 5. The CDR3 DNA sequence: TGTGCCATCAGTCGCGGGACTAGCGGGAGCGCAGATACGCAGTATTTT. Its translation: CAISRGTSGSADTQYF.

This clonotype was observed many times. J is TRBJ2-7 and V is TRBV4-3, with D perhaps matching TRBD1 (5 bases). The CDR3 has 16 amino acids. Trimming cost V 1 base and J 2 bases, with 15 bases left between them. Germline V gives CDR1 LGHNA, CDR2 YSLEER. The CDR3 coding sequence is TGCGCCAGCAGCCAAGGCCAAGCAGGGCTCACCTACGAGCAGTACTTC. This gives the protein CASSQGQAGLTYEQYF.

By sample share, this clonotype is medium-sized (0.01 to 0.1%). The V gene is TRBV10-3, the J gene TRBJ2-1; D might be TRBD2 (6 bases). The CDR3 has 14 residues. In germline, CDR1 is ENHRY, CDR2 SYGVKD. With 2 bases removed from V and 11 bases from J, the gap between germline ends came to 16 bases. The CDR3: CAISEGEQAGKQFF. In DNA form, the CDR3 reads TGTGCCATCAGTGAGGGGGAGCAGGCGGGGAAGCAGTTCTTC.

The V gene is TRBV25-1, the J gene TRBJ2-7, with 10 bases lining up with TRBD1. Germline-derived CDR1 and CDR2 are MGHDK and SYGVNS. Trimming took 7 bases from V and 0 from J; bases not matched to a gene: 3. The CDR3 runs to 14 residues. CDR3 protein: CASTGQGGSYEQYF. The CDR3 DNA reads as TGTGCCAGCACCGGACAGGGGGGCTCCTACGAGCAGTACTTC.

With regard to this clonotype: No DNA is shown, since the ends of the CDR3 on it are uncertain; the CDR3 is the one TCRdb lists. The V and J genes are TRBV7-5 and TRBJ2-7; the table's D call TRBD1 went unverified against the DNA. TRBV7-5 is reported as a pseudogene. The CDR3 length is 11 residues, termini included. The CDR3 loop reads CISVPPTGGTF.

This clonotype occurred many times. The chain combines TRBV5-5 with TRBJ2-5; possible D gene TRBD2, 5 bases. The CDR3 is made up of 17 amino acids. The V and J ends lost 4 bases and 3 bases respectively, with 22 bases between them. Germline CDR1 reads SGHKS; CDR2 reads YYEKEE (reference sequence). The CDR3 nucleotides are TGTGCCAGCAGCCGGGTTGCCCGAGTGAGCGGAGAAGAGACCCAGTACTTC. Translated: CASSRVARVSGEETQYF.

For this clonotype: A far larger clone is a single base away, which makes a read error likely. The gene calls are TRBV14 and TRBJ2-7; 10 nucleotides match TRBD1. The CDR3 runs 16 residues. V shed 3 bases and J 7 bases; nucleotides not matched to a gene: 12. Germline CDR1 reads SGHDN; CDR2 reads FVKESK. CDR3 region: CASSHLGDRGYNEQYF. CDR3 bases: TGTGCCAGCAGCCACCTCGGGGACAGGGGCTACAATGAGCAGTACTTC. Variable domain in full (rest from reference TRBV14 and TRBJ2-7): EAGVTQFPSHSVIEKGQTVTLRCDPISGHDNLYWYRRVMGKEIKFLLHFVKESKQDESGMPNNRFLAERTGGTYSTLKVQPAELEDSGVYFCASSHLGDRGYNEQYFGPGTRLTVT.

This clonotype was picked up many times. The J gene is TRBJ1-5, the V gene TRBV27; D perhaps matches TRBD1 (5 bases). CDR1 and CDR2 (germline): MNHEY, SMNVEV (reference sequence). The CDR3 has 13 amino acids. Trimming cost V 6 bases and J 9 bases, with 15 bases left between them. CDR3 in DNA: TGTGCCAGCAGGGCAGGGTCCCGGGGGCCCCAGCATTTT. Protein sequence: CASRAGSRGPQHF.

This clonotype was counted at least ten times. This rearrangement joins TRBV7-9 to TRBJ1-5; D remains ambiguous. V was clipped by 1 base and J by 8 bases, with 12 bases between them. CDR1 SEHNR and CDR2 FQNEAQ come from the germline V gene (reference sequence). The CDR3 loop spans 14 amino acids. The CDR3 is CASSLGEGWEPQHF. Here the CDR3 DNA reads TGTGCCAGCAGCTTAGGAGAAGGATGGGAGCCCCAGCATTTT.

This chain's CDR3 is CATSAPGQGHGELFF. In nucleotides, the CDR3 is TGTGCCACCTCAGCCCCGGGACAAGGTCACGGGGAGCTGTTTTTT. The rearrangement uses TRBV28 and TRBJ2-2, with a possible D match to TRBD1 (6 bases). V was clipped by 10 bases and J by 7 bases, with 22 bases between them. This CDR3 is 15 amino acids long. Germline V gives CDR1 MDHEN, CDR2 SYDVKM. Looking up the rest from reference TRBV28 and TRBJ2-2 gives the full variable domain: DVKVTQSSRYLVKRTGEKVFLECVQDMDHENMFWYRQDPGLGLRLIYFSYDVKMKEKGDIPEGYSVSREKKERFSLILESASTNQTSMYLCATSAPGQGHGELFFGEGSRLTVL.

This clonotype appeared many times. This chain links TRBV20-1 with TRBJ1-1, with D perhaps TRBD1 (5 bases). V was trimmed by 6 bases and J by 0 bases, leaving 23 bases between them. Germline lookup yields CDR1 DFQATT and CDR2 SNEGSKA (reference sequence). This CDR3 contains 17 residues. In nucleotides, the CDR3 is TGCAGTGCGGGGAGGGACTTAACCACATTAATGAACACTGAAGCTTTCTTT. Translated, it gives CSAGRDLTTLMNTEAFF.

At least ten counts were recorded for this clonotype. The genes are TRBV5-4 and TRBJ2-5; the D gene is possibly TRBD2 (6 bases). V lost 4 bases and J lost 2, with 15 bases in between. In germline, CDR1 is SGHNT, CDR2 YYREEE (reference sequence). This CDR3 is built from 15 residues. This CDR3 reads CASSPRSGRQETQYF. The CDR3, as DNA: TGTGCCAGCAGCCCCCGGTCGGGGAGGCAAGAGACCCAGTACTTC. Drawing the rest from reference TRBV5-4 and TRBJ2-5, the complete variable domain is ETGVTQSPTHLIKTRGQQVTLRCSSQSGHNTVSWYQQALGQGPQFIFQYYREEENGRGNFPPRFSGLQFPNYSSELNVNALELDDSALYLCASSPRSGRQETQYFGPGTRLLVL.